The clone carrying this T cell receptor (beta chain) was counted many times. Amplification yielded TCR beta CDR3 regions, with RNA transcripts as the source. The TCR CDR3 first-round RT-PCR relied on the HTBI primer set. TCRdb re-called the multiplex PCR reads through MiXCR, storing one row per CDR3 protein. The sample consists of around 430,000 distinct CDR3 sequences, 14% to 15% of them appearing once. The V gene end was trimmed by 0 bases and the J gene end by 9 bases; junction bases not matched to a gene: 7. This CDR3 is built from 15 residues. The germline V gene has CDR1 GTSNPN and CDR2 SVGIG (reference sequence). The data derive from a study of T cells in Graves' hyperthyroidism and ophthalmopathy.

The sequencing sample was made of blood. The chain carries TRBV30 and TRBJ2-1; 11 nucleotides align to TRBD2. This TCR was recovered from a young woman with Graves' hyperthyroidism. CDR3 nucleotide sequence: TGTGCCTGGAGTGTAGGGCTAGCGGGAGGCATTGAGCAGTTCTTC. Translating gives CAWSVGLAGGIEQFF.